This T cell receptor beta chain was recovered during a study of CD8 T cells in ankylosing spondylitis. Whole-study findings and limits: From matched ankylosing spondylitis synovial fluid, disease-linked clones were reportedly recovered at significantly enriched levels. A motif in TCR beta, a set of roughly eight highly homologous variants, appeared characteristic of ankylosing spondylitis blood.

Researchers built TCR beta libraries using quantitative 5'-RACE with molecular barcodes. TCRdb ran MiXCR on the 5' RACE reads and lists one entry per CDR3 protein. Altogether 80,000 to 100,000 distinct CDR3 sequences are present, around 10% being singletons, with the ten largest covering just over 5%. This clonotype was counted between two and nine times. Its antigen is still unknown. The sequenced sample was blood, either unsorted or a sorted T cell fraction (not recorded which). The receptor comes from a male donor with ankylosing spondylitis or in good health (not recorded which).

The CDR3 DNA is TGTGCCTGGAACGGACAGGGGTCAGGCGAGCAGTACTTC. This sequence encodes CAWNGQGSGEQYF. V usage is TRBV30 and J usage is TRBJ2-7; 9 positions agree with TRBD1. Germline loops: CDR1 GTSNPN, CDR2 SVGIG (reference sequence). J lost 6 bases, V lost 4 bases, and 7 bases had no gene match. This CDR3 contains 13 residues.